The subject of this entry is one T cell receptor beta chain. Between the trimmed V and J ends, which lost 7 bases and 4 bases, there was a span of 22 bases. The CDR3 spans 15 residues. Germline V gives CDR1 DFQATT, CDR2 SNEGSKA (reference sequence). The sample comes from a study of CD8+CD57+ T cells in acquired aplastic anemia. Patients chosen for sequencing had CD8+CD57+ cells that had expanded, as shown by flow cytometry. For CDR3 and TCR beta VDJ profiling, genomic DNA was the template used. A single record per CDR3 protein comes from TCRdb applying MiXCR to the reads. The sample lists 150,000 to 200,000 distinct CDR3 sequences; around 48% were seen once.

The rearrangement uses TRBV20-1 and TRBJ1-1; weak D call: TRBD1 (5 bases). The origin of this receptor is a human donor with aplastic anemia. The sample consisted of sorted CD4+, CD8+, or CD8+CD57+ T cells (not recorded which) from PBMCs. The CDR3 DNA reads as TGCAGTGGCGGGCAGGGCGGGCGGAGTGCCACTGAAGCTTTCTTT. It encodes CSGGQGGRSATEAFF.